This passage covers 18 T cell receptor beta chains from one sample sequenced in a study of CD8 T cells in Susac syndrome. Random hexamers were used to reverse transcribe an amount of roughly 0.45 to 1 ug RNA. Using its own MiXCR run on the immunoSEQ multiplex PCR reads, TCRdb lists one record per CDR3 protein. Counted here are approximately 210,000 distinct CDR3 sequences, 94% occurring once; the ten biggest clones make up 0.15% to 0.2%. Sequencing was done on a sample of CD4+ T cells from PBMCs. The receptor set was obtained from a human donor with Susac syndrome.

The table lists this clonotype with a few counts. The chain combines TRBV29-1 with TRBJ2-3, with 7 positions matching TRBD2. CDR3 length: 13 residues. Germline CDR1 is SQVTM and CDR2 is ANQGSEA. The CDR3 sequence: CSVDRGGTDTQYF. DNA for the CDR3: TGCAGTGTCGATCGGGGGGGCACAGATACGCAGTATTTT.

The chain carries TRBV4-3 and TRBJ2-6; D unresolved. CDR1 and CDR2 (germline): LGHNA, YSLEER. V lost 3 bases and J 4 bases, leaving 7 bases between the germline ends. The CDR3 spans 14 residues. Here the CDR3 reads CASSHRTGANVLTF. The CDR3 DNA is TGCGCCAGCAGCCACAGAACCGGGGCCAACGTCCTGACTTTC.

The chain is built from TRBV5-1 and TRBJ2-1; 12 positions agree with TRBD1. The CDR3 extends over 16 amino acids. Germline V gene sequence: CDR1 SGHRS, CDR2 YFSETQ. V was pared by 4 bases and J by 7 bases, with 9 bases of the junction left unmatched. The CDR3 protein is CASSLGGTGGLNEQFF. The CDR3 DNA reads TGCGCCAGCAGCCTGGGAGGGACAGGGGGCCTGAATGAGCAGTTCTTC.

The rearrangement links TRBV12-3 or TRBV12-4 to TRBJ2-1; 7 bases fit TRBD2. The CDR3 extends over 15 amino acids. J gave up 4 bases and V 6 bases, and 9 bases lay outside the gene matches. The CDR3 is CASRRSGESYNEQFF. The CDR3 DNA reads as TGTGCCAGCAGACGGAGCGGGGAGTCATACAATGAGCAGTTCTTC.

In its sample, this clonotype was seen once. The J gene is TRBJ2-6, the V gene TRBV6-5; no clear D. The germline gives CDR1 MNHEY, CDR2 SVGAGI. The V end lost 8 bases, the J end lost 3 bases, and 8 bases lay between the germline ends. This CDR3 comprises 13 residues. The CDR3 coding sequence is TGTGCCAGCGCTATATTTGGGGCCAACGTCCTGACTTTC. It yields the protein CASAIFGANVLTF.

The chain's CDR3 is CASSSGQREGEKLFF. The CDR3 DNA reads as TGTGCCAGCAGCTCCGGACAAAGGGAAGGTGAAAAACTGTTTTTT. This chain joins TRBV7-9 and TRBJ1-4, with D perhaps TRBD1 (5 bases). The CDR3 consists of 15 residues. Germline values: CDR1 SEHNR, CDR2 FQNEAQ (reference sequence). V gave up 4 bases and J gave up 7 bases, with 16 bases separating them.

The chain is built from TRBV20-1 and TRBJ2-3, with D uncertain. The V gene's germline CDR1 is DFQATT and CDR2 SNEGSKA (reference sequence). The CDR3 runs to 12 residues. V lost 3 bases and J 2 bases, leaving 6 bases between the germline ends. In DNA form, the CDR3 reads TGCAGTGCTAGGGTTAACACAGATACGCAGTATTTT. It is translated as CSARVNTDTQYF.

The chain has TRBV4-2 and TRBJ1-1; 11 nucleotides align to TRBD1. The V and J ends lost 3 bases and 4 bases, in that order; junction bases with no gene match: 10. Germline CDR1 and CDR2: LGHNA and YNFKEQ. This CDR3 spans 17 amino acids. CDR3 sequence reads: CASSQDRTGGRVTEAFF. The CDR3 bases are TGTGCCAGCAGCCAGGACCGGACAGGGGGCCGAGTCACTGAAGCTTTCTTT.

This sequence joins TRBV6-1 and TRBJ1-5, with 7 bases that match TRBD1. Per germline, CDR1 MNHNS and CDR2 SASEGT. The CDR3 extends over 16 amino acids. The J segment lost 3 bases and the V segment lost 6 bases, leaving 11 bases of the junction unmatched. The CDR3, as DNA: TGTGCCAGCAGCCGGGTGGGGGGACAGACCAATCAGCCCCAGCATTTT. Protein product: CASSRVGGQTNQPQHF.

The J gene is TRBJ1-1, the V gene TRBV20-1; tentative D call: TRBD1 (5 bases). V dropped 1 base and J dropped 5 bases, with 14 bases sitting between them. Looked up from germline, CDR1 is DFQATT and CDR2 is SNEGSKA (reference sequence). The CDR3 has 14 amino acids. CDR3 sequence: CSARGRDIWTEAFF. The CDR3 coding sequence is TGCAGTGCTAGAGGCAGGGATATCTGGACTGAAGCTTTCTTT.

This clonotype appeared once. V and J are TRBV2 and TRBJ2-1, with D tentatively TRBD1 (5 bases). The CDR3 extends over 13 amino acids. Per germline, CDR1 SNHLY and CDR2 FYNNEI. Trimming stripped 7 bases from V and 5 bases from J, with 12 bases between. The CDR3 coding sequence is TGTGCCAGCACTACACAAGGGGACAATGAGCAGTTCTTC. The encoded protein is CASTTQGDNEQFF.

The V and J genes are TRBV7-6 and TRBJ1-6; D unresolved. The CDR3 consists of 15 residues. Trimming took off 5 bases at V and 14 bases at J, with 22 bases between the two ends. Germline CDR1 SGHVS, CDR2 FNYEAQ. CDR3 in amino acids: CASSRAGDGGTTLHF. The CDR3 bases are TGTGCCAGCAGCCGCGCAGGAGACGGAGGAACGACCCTCCACTTT.

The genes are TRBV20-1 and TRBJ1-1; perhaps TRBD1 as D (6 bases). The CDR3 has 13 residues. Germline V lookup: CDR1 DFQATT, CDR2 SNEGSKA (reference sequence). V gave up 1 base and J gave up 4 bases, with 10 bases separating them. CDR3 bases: TGCAGTGCTAGAGTGAGGGGGAGCACTGAAGCTTTCTTT. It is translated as CSARVRGSTEAFF.

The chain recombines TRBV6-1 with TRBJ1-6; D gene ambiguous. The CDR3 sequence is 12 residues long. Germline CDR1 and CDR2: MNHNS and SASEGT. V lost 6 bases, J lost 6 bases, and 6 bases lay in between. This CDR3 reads CASRRGNSPLHF. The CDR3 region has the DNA TGTGCCAGCAGGAGAGGTAATTCACCCCTCCACTTT.

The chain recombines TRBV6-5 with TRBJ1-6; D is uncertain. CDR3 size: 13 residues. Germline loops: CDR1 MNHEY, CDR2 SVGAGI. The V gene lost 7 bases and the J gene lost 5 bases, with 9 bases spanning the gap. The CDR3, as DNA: TGTGCCAGCACCCTTCGGGATAATTCACCCCTCCACTTT. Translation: CASTLRDNSPLHF.

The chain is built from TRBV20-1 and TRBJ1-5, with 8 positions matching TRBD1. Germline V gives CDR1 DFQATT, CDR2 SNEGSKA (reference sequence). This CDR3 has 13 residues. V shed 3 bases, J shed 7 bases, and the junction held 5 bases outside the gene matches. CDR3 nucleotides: TGCAGTGCTAGTTCAGGGGGCGGACAGCCCCAGCATTTT. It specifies CSASSGGGQPQHF.

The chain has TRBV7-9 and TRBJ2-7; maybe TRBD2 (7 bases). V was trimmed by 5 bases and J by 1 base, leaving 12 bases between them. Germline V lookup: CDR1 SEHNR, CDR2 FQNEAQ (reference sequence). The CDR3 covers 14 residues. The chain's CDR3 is CASSGKGGSYEQYF. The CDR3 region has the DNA TGTGCCAGCAGCGGGAAGGGGGGGTCCTACGAGCAGTACTTC.

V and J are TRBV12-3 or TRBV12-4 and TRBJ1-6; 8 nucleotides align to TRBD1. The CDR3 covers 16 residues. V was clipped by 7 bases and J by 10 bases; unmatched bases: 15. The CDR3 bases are TGTGCCAGCACCCCGGGACAGGCGTTTGGGGCGTCACCCCTCCACTTT. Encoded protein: CASTPGQAFGASPLHF.